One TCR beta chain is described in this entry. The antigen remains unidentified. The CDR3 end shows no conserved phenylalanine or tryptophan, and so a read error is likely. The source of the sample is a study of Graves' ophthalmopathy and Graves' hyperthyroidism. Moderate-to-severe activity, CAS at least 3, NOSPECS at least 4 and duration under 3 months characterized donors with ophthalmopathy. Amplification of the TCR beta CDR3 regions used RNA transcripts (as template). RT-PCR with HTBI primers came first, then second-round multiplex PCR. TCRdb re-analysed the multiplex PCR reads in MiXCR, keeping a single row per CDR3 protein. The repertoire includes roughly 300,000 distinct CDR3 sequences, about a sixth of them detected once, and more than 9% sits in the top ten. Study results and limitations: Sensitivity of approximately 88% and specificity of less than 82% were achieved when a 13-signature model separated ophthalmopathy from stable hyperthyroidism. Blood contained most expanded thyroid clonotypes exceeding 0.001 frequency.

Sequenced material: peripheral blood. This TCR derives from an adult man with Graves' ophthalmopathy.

The CDR3 reads CASTSRDPEAFL. The CDR3 DNA sequence: TGTGCTAGCACCTCCAGGGACCCCGAAGCTTTCCTT. The V and J genes are TRBV12-3 or TRBV12-4 and TRBJ1-1; the D gene is possibly TRBD1 (5 bases). This CDR3 has 12 residues.